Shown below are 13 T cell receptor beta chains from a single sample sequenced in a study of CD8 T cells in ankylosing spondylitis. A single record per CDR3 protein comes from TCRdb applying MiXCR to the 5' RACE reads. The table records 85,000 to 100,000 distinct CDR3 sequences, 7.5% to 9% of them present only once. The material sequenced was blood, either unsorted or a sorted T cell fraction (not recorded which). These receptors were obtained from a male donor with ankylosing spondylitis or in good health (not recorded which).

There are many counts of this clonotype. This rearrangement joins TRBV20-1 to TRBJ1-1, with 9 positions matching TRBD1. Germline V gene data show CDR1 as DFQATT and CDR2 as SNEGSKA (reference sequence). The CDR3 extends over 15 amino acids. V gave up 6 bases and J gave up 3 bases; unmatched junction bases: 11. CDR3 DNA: TGCAGTGCCAGCGGGACAGGGTCGGGGGACACTGAAGCTTTCTTT. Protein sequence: CSASGTGSGDTEAFF.

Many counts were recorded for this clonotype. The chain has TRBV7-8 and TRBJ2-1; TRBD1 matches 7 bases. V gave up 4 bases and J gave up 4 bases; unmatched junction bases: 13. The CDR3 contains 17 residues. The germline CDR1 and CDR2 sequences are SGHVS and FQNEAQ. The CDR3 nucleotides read TGTGCCAGCAGCTCAGCGACAGGGCCCAGGAATTACAATGAGCAGTTCTTC. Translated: CASSSATGPRNYNEQFF.

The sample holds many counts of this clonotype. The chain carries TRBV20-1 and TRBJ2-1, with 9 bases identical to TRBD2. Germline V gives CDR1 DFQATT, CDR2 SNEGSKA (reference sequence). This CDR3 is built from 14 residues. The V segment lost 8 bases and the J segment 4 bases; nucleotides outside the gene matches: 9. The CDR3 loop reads CSTALAGPYNEQFF. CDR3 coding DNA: TGCAGTACAGCCCTAGCGGGGCCTTACAATGAGCAGTTCTTC.

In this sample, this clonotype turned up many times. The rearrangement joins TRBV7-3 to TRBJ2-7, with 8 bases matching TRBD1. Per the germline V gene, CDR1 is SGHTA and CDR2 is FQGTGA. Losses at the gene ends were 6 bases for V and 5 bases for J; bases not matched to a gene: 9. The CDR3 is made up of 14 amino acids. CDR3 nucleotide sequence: TGTGCCAGCAGGTTTGGACAGGGATTGAACGAGCAGTACTTC. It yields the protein CASRFGQGLNEQYF.

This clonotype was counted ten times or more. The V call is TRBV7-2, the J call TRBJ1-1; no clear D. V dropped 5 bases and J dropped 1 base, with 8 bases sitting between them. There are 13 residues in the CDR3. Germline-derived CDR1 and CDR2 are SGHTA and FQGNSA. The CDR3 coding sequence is TGTGCCAGCAGCCCTAGAGGGAACACTGAAGCTTTCTTT. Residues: CASSPRGNTEAFF.

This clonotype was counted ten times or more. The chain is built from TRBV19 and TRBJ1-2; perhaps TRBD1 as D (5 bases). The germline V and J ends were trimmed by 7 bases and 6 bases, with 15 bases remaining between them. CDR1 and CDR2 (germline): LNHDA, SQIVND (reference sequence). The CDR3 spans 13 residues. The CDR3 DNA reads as TGTGCCAGTAAAAACCAGGGATGGAATGGCTACACCTTC. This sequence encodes CASKNQGWNGYTF.

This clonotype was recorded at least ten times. CDR3 bases: TGTGCCATGCGGGGGACGTTACCCGGGGACACCATATATTTT. Translation gives CAMRGTLPGDTIYF. The chain carries TRBV10-3 and TRBJ1-3; tentative D call: TRBD1 (5 bases). CDR3 length equals 14 residues. Germline V CDR1 and CDR2: ENHRY, SYGVKD. Trimming took off 9 bases at V and 8 bases at J, with 20 bases between the two ends.

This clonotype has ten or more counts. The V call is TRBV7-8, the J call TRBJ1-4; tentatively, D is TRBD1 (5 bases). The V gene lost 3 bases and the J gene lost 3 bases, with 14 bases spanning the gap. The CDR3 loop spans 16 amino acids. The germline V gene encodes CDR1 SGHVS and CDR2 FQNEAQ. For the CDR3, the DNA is TGTGCCAGCAGCTTGCCAGGGAGTTCCCCTAATGAAAAACTGTTTTTT. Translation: CASSLPGSSPNEKLFF.

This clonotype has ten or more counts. The CDR3 protein is CASSLDSPARETQYF. CDR3 coding DNA: TGCGCCAGCAGCTTGGACTCCCCAGCGCGGGAGACCCAGTACTTC. The genes are TRBV5-1 and TRBJ2-5, with D hard to call. V lost 0 bases and J 5 bases, leaving 14 bases between the germline ends. Germline V lookup: CDR1 SGHRS, CDR2 YFSETQ. The CDR3 contains 15 residues.

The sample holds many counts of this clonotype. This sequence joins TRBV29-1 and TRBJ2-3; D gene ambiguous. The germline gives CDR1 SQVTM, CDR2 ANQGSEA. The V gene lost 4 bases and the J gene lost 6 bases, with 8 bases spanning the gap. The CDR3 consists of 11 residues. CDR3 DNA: TGCAGCGTTGTAGGGTACGATACGCAGTATTTT. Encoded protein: CSVVGYDTQYF.

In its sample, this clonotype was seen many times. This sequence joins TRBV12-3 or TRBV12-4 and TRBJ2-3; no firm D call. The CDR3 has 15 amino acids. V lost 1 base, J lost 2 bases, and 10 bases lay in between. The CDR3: CASSLVNLHTDTQYF. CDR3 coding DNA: TGTGCCAGCAGTTTAGTGAACTTACACACAGATACGCAGTATTTT.

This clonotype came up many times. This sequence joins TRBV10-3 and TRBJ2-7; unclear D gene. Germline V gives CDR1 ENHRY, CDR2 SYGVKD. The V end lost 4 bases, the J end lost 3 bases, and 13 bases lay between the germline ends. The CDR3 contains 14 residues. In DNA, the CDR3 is TGTGCCATCAGTGCCTCGGGTCAATTCTACGAGCAGTACTTC. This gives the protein CAISASGQFYEQYF.

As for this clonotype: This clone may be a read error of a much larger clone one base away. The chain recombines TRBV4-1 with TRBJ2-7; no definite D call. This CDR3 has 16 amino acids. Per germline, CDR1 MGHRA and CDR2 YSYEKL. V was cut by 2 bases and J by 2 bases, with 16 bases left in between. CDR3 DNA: TGCGCCAGCAGCCAATCTTTCCAGGCGAGCGCCTACGAGCAGTACTTC. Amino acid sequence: CASSQSFQASAYEQYF.